The rows below give T cell receptor beta chains drawn from one sample of a study of T cells after yellow fever vaccination. TCRdb passed the 5' RACE reads through MiXCR, listing each CDR3 protein once. The table lists 250,000 to 300,000 distinct CDR3 sequences, about 5.2% of them singletons. The sample consisted of CD4+ T cells sorted from PBMCs, taken on the day of the yellow fever booster vaccination. The receptor source for this set is a man aged 18-30 years who received the YFV17D yellow fever vaccine. Both conserved end residues are part of each CDR3.

V gene	J gene	CDR3 protein
TRBV7-2	TRBJ2-5	CASRKDRIQETQYF
TRBV3-1	TRBJ1-3	CASSLFRQGPLSGNTIYF
TRBV6-5	TRBJ2-3	CASSGDSGSRSTDTQYF
TRBV12-3/TRBV12-4	TRBJ1-5	CASSLKGPNQPQHF
TRBV9	TRBJ2-3	CASSPSSTDTQYF
TRBV9	TRBJ2-7	CASSVGDRGAVYEQYF
TRBV28	TRBJ2-3	CASLAGGPRKDTQYF
TRBV9	TRBJ1-2	CASSLRGGGYGYTF
TRBV5-1	TRBJ2-2	CASSQLAGGANTGELFF
TRBV14	TRBJ1-2	CASSRRTGNYGYTF
TRBV24-1	TRBJ2-2	CATSDSGTPNTGELFF
TRBV12-3/TRBV12-4	TRBJ1-6	CASSDSGRPLHF
TRBV20-1	TRBJ2-5	CSAYHRLGSEGVQYF
TRBV4-2	TRBJ2-7	CASSPRDISYEQYF
TRBV24-1	TRBJ2-3	CATSESGNRPDTQYF
TRBV20-1	TRBJ2-2	CSARDGRGPTDGELFF
TRBV5-1	TRBJ2-3	CASSLASGGAITDTQYF
TRBV5-4	TRBJ2-6	CASSPMGRGSGANVLTF
TRBV4-2	TRBJ1-2	CASSTLGDYGYTF
TRBV6-6	TRBJ1-4	CASSHRPGGRVKLFF
TRBV4-2	TRBJ2-2	CASSQGDRATGELFF
TRBV7-2	TRBJ1-2	CASSLTGAAPLFNYGYTF
TRBV25-1	TRBJ2-2	CASSSRGGRLFF
TRBV5-6	TRBJ2-1	CASSLTGADSYNEQFF
TRBV7-8	TRBJ2-7	CASSPSGVSSYEQYF
TRBV5-1	TRBJ2-5	CASSLGGMRETQYF
TRBV10-3	TRBJ2-3	CAISESSATQYF
TRBV12-3/TRBV12-4	TRBJ2-3	CASSFQASQDTQYF
TRBV7-7	TRBJ2-5	CASSYGNWEDPETQYF
TRBV6-1	TRBJ2-4	CASIQGFPGLPKNIQYF
TRBV6-6	TRBJ1-5	CASRGDRPQHF
TRBV6-2/TRBV6-3	TRBJ2-1	CASRIAGGSYNEQFF
TRBV12-3/TRBV12-4	TRBJ1-2	CASNPGQGYGYTF
TRBV5-6	TRBJ2-3	CASSSGTVGTDTQYF
TRBV4-2	TRBJ1-5	CASSQVQGNSNQPQHF
TRBV7-3	TRBJ1-6	CASSSGTAHSPLHF
TRBV5-1	TRBJ2-7	CASSIGQGAGEQYF
TRBV12-3/TRBV12-4	TRBJ2-2	CASSLERGGLTGELFF
TRBV7-3	TRBJ2-5	CASSPAGGQETQYF
TRBV3-1	TRBJ1-4	CASSPGQRVEKLFF
TRBV2	TRBJ1-1	CASRQTGGAEEAFF
TRBV18	TRBJ2-7	CASLRDRADEQYF
TRBV9	TRBJ2-5	CASSPRGQLYQETQYF
TRBV20-1	TRBJ1-3	CSARGSRLRSGNTIYF
TRBV7-2	TRBJ2-1	CASSLVGMSGGAFEQFF
TRBV21-1	TRBJ1-3	CASSKDRCTSGNTIYF
TRBV5-1	TRBJ2-7	CASSRLAGEIDEQYF
TRBV3-1	TRBJ1-4	CASRHTDRGDEKLFF
TRBV7-2	TRBJ2-2	CASGQGFYRELFF
TRBV2	TRBJ2-3	CASSQASSTDTQYF
TRBV12-3/TRBV12-4	TRBJ2-6	CASSSPGSSGANVLTF
TRBV21-1	TRBJ2-5	CASSNGTVGTETQYF
TRBV12-5	TRBJ2-7	CASGSNYEQYF
TRBV24-1	TRBJ2-3	CATSRGTATDTQYF